These T cell receptor beta chains were read from a single sample in a study of read filtering for tumor transcriptome and immune sequencing. Each CDR3 protein gets one entry after TCRdb re-called the reads with MiXCR. The data show 75,000 to 95,000 distinct CDR3 sequences, about 22% seen once. Material for sequencing was a population of CD138-negative cells sorted from bone marrow. The receptors were gathered from a donor at least 40 years old with multiple myeloma. The CDR3 runs from the conserved cysteine through the conserved F or W. Each record gives: V gene, D gene, clone size, J gene, CDR3 length, CDR3 DNA, CDR3 protein. D genes are given only for firm matches. Only part of the rows carry a size: once, few, many, or a class if the clone is expanded.

>TRBV4-2|-|few|TRBJ2-3|17
TGTGCCAGCAGCCAAGAAGAGGCGGAGATGGTCACAGATACGCAGTATTTT
CASSQEEAEMVTDTQYF
>TRBV12-3/TRBV12-4|TRBD1|many|TRBJ1-6|16
TGTGCCAGCAGCTACTCCGGGACAGGAAATAATTCACCCCTCCACTTT
CASSYSGTGNNSPLHF
>TRBV20-1|-|medium-sized|TRBJ2-3|14
TGCAGTGCTGGACGGATAACTAGCACAGATACGCAGTATTTT
CSAGRITSTDTQYF
>TRBV7-9|-|many|TRBJ2-5|13
TGTGCCAGCAGCGCTCTCGGAAGCGAGACCCAGTACTTC
CASSALGSETQYF
>TRBV11-2|-|many|TRBJ1-1|14
TGTGCCAGCAGCTTAGGGTGGCAGCGGGCCGAAGCTTTCTTT
CASSLGWQRAEAFF
>TRBV7-4|-|-|TRBJ2-7|17
TGTGCCAGCAGCTGGACTAACGGGGGCCACTTAAGCTACGGGCAGTACTTC
CASSWTNGGHLSYGQYF
>TRBV2|-|many|TRBJ2-5|11
TGTGCCAGCGGAAGGGTTGAGACCCAGTACTTC
CASGRVETQYF
>TRBV5-1|-|many|TRBJ2-7|14
TGCGCCAGCAGCTTGGACGCCCGCACCTACGAGCAGTACTTC
CASSLDARTYEQYF
>TRBV29-1|TRBD1|-|TRBJ1-4|13
TGCAGCGTACCCGGACAGGGCGATGAAAATCTGTTTTTT
CSVPGQGDENLFF
>TRBV7-9|-|-|TRBJ1-2|15
TGTGCCAGCAGCTCGTACAGGGAAACCGACTATGGCTACACCTTC
CASSSYRETDYGYTF
>TRBV27|-|-|TRBJ1-1|14
TGTGCCAGCAGTGGTCTGGACAGCAACACTGAAGCTTTCTTT
CASSGLDSNTEAFF